This TCR beta chain is drawn from a study of early T cells in non-severe SARS-CoV-2 infection. Study information: Chains were unpaired, as sequencing was done on bulk RNA from unsorted whole blood.

Separate cDNA molecules each had unique molecular identifiers attached to them. A single record per CDR3 protein comes from TCRdb applying MiXCR to the 5' RACE reads. The sample carries about 80,000 distinct CDR3 sequences, approximately 12% recorded once. This clonotype was sampled from an adult who was a healthcare worker with PCR-confirmed SARS-CoV-2 infection or an uninfected control (not recorded which). The donor label of this sample is uncertain. The sequencing here drew on whole blood, taken at baseline.

The CDR3 loop is CASSLTSRSEAFF. The CDR3 DNA sequence: TGTGCCAGCAGCTTAACTAGTAGGTCTGAAGCTTTCTTT. V usage is TRBV7-7 and J usage is TRBJ1-1; D not resolved. CDR1 is SSHAT and CDR2 is FNYEAQ in the germline V gene (reference sequence). V shed 2 bases and J shed 6 bases, with 10 bases lying between them. The CDR3 length is 13 residues. Full variable domain (remainder filled in from reference TRBV7-7 and TRBJ1-1): GAGVSQSPRYKVTKRGQDVTLRCDPISSHATLYWYQQALGQGPEFLTYFNYEAQPDKSGLPSDRFSAERPEGSISTLTIQRTEQRDSAMYRCASSLTSRSEAFFGQGTRLTVV.